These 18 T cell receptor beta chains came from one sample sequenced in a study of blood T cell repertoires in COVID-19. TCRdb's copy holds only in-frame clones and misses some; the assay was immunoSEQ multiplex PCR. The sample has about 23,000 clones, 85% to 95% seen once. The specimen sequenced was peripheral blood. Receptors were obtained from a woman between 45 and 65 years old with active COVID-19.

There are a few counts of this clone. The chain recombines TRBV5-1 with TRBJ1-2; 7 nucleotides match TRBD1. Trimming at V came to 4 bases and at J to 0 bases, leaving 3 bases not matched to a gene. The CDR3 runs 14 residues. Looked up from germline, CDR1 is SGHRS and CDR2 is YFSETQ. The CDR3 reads CASSQGGTNYGYTF. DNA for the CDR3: TGCGCCAGCAGCCAGGGGGGTACTAACTATGGCTACACCTTC.

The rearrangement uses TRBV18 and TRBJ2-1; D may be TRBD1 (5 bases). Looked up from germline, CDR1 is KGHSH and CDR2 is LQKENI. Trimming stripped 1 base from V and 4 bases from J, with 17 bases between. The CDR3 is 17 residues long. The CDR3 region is CASSPLSTASTYNEQFF. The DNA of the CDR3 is TGTGCCAGCTCACCACTCTCGACAGCCTCTACTTACAATGAGCAGTTCTTC.

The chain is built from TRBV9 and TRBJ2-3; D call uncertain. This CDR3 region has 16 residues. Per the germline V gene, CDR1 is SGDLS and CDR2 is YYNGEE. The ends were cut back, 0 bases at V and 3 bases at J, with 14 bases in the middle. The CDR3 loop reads CASSVGSSFETDTQYF. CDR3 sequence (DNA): TGTGCCAGCAGCGTAGGAAGTAGCTTCGAGACAGATACGCAGTATTTT.

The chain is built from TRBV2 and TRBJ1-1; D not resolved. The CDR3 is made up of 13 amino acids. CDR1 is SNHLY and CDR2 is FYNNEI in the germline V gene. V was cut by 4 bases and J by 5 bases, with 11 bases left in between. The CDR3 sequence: CASSGSERTEAFF. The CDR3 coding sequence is TGTGCCAGCAGTGGCTCCGAGCGGACTGAAGCTTTCTTT.

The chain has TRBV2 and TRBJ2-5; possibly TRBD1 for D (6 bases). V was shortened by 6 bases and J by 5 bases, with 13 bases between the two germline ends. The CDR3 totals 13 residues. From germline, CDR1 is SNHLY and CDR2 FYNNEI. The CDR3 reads CASSRGGYETQYF. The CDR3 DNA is TGTGCCAGCAGCCGAGGGGGATACGAGACCCAGTACTTC. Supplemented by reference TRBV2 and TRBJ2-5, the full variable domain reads EPEVTQTPSHQVTQMGQEVILRCVPISNHLYFYWYRQILGQKVEFLVSFYNNEISEKSEIFDDQFSVERPDGSNFTLKIRSTKLEDSAMYFCASSRGGYETQYFGPGTRLLVL.

CDR3 DNA: TGTGCCAGCAGCTTAACGGGGTATGATGGGGAGACCCAGTACTTC. As protein: CASSLTGYDGETQYF. This rearrangement joins TRBV7-8 to TRBJ2-5, with D perhaps TRBD2 (5 bases). Per germline, CDR1 SGHVS and CDR2 FQNEAQ. The CDR3 covers 15 residues. Trimming removed 2 bases at V and 5 bases at J, with 15 bases between.

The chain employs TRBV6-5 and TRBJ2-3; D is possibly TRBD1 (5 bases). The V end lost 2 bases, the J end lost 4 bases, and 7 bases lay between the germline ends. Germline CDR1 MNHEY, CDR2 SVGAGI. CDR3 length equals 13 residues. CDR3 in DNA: TGTGCCAGCAGTTACCTGGGGCCAGATACGCAGTATTTT. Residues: CASSYLGPDTQYF.

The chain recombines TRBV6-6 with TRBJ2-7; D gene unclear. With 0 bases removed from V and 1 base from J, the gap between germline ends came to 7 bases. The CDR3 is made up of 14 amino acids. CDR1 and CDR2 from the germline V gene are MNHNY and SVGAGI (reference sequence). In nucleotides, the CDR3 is TGTGCCAGCAGTTACTCGTCCTCTTCCTACGAGCAGTACGTC. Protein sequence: CASSYSSSSYEQYV.

The CDR3 loop is CASSTRQGGKETQYF. DNA for the CDR3: TGTGCCAGTAGTACCCGACAGGGGGGGAAAGAGACCCAGTACTTC. The rearrangement joins TRBV19 to TRBJ2-5; 9 bases line up with TRBD1. Germline lookup yields CDR1 LNHDA and CDR2 SQIVND (reference sequence). Trimming removed 4 bases from V and 3 bases from J; junction bases left unmatched: 6. The CDR3 spans 15 residues.

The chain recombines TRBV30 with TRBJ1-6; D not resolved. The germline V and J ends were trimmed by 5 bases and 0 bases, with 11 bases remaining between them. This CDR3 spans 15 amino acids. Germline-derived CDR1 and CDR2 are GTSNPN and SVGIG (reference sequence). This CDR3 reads CAWEKSSSYNSPLHF. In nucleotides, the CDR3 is TGTGCCTGGGAGAAGTCTAGCTCCTATAATTCACCCCTCCACTTT.

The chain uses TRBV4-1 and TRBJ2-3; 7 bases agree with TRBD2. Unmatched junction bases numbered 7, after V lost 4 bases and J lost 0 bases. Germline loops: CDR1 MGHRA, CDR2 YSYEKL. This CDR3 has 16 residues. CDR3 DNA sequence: TGCGCCAGCAGCCTAGAGGGACTACCAAGCACAGATACGCAGTATTTT. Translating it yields CASSLEGLPSTDTQYF.

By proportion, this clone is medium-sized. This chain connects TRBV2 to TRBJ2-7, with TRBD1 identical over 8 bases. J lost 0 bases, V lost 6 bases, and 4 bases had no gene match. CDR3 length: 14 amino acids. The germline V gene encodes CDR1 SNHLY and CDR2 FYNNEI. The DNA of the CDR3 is TGTGCCAGCAGGGAGACAGGGGTCTCCTACGAGCAGTACTTC. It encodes CASRETGVSYEQYF.

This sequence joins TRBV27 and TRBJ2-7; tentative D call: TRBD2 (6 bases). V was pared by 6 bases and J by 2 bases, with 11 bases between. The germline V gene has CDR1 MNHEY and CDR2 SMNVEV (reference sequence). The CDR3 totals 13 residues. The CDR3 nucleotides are TGTGCCAGCAGATCCGGGAGTGCCTACGAGCAGTACTTC. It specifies CASRSGSAYEQYF.

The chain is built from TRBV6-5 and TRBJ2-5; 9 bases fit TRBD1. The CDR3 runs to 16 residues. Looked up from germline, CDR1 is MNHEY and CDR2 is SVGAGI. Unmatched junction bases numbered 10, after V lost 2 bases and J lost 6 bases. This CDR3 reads CASSYRPGQGMKTQYF. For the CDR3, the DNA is TGTGCCAGCAGTTACCGACCGGGACAGGGTATGAAGACCCAGTACTTC.

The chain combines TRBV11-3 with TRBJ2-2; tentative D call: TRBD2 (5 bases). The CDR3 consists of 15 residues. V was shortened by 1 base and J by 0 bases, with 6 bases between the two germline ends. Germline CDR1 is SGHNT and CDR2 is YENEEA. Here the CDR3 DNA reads TGTGCCAGCAGCTTAGGAGGGTCGAACACCGGGGAGCTGTTTTTT. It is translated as CASSLGGSNTGELFF.

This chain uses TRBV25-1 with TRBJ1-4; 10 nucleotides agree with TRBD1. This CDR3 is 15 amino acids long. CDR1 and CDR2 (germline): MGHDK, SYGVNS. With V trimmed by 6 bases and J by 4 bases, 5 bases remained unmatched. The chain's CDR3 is CASRRDRGGNEKLFF. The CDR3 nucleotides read TGTGCCAGCAGACGGGACAGGGGAGGTAATGAAAAACTGTTTTTT.

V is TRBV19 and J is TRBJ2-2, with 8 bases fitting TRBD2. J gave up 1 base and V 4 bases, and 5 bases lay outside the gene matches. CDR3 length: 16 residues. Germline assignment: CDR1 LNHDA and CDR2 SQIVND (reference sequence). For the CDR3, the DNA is TGTGCCAGTAGTACCCTAGCGGGTGTGAACACCGGGGAGCTGTTTTTT. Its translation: CASSTLAGVNTGELFF.

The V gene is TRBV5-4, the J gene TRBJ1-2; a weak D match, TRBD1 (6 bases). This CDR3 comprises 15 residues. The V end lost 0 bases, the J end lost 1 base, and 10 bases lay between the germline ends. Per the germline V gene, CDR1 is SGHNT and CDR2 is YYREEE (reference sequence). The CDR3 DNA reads TGTGCCAGCAGCTTGGGGCAGGGACATAACTATGGCTACACCTTC. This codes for CASSLGQGHNYGYTF.